This T cell receptor beta chain is drawn from a study of cytomegalovirus exposure and HLA in healthy donors. Researchers ran the PCR with 60 Vbeta and 13 Jbeta primers. Method: immunoSEQ multiplex PCR; TCRdb's copy keeps in-frame clones and lacks some. The sample shows approximately 240,000 clones, around four fifths of them seen only once. The V gene lost 1 base and the J gene lost 1 base, with 18 bases spanning the gap. CDR1 KGHSH and CDR2 LQKENI come from the germline V gene. The CDR3 covers 18 residues. This clonotype was sampled from a woman in her fifties or sixties in good health and CMV-seropositive. The sample was PBMCs. The chain has TRBV18 and TRBJ2-3; D is perhaps TRBD2 (5 bases). The CDR3 protein is CASSPQTISGSGTDTQYF. The CDR3 coding sequence is TGTGCCAGCTCACCACAAACTATTTCGGGGTCCGGCACAGATACGCAGTATTTT.